Listed below are T cell receptor beta chains from one sample, sequenced in a study of T-cell memory formation after mild COVID-19. TCRdb used MiXCR to reprocess the 5' RACE reads, holding one entry per CDR3 protein. The sample yields approximately 250,000 distinct CDR3 sequences, 15% seen once. Sequencing was carried out using PBMCs or a T cell subset sorted from them (not recorded which). The receptor set was obtained from an adult woman who had mild COVID-19 (a few samples of this study predate the infection). Cell type and time point are not known. CDR3s include the opening cysteine and the closing phenylalanine or tryptophan. D genes are given only for firm matches.

d_gene: -
j_gene: TRBJ2-1
v_gene: TRBV3-1
CDR3aa: CASSQDGQLLSYNEQFF

d_gene: -
j_gene: TRBJ1-2
v_gene: TRBV7-2
CDR3aa: CASSPPRQVYGYTF

d_gene: TRBD1
j_gene: TRBJ1-2
v_gene: TRBV3-1
CDR3aa: CASSHMTGGASNYGYTF

d_gene: -
j_gene: TRBJ2-3
v_gene: TRBV20-1
CDR3aa: CSAQPPERSTDTQYF

d_gene: TRBD1
j_gene: TRBJ2-7
v_gene: TRBV5-1
CDR3aa: CASSLGGTAEQYF

d_gene: TRBD2
j_gene: TRBJ2-5
v_gene: TRBV7-9
CDR3aa: CASSSPGTSGATQYF

d_gene: -
j_gene: TRBJ2-5
v_gene: TRBV21-1
CDR3aa: CAVLSQETQYF

d_gene: TRBD1
j_gene: TRBJ2-1
v_gene: TRBV24-1
CDR3aa: CATSDSGQGARDEQFF

d_gene: TRBD1
j_gene: TRBJ2-1
v_gene: TRBV7-8
CDR3aa: CASSPRDRNNEQFF

d_gene: -
j_gene: TRBJ2-3
v_gene: TRBV24-1
CDR3aa: CATGKGDTQYF

d_gene: -
j_gene: TRBJ2-5
v_gene: TRBV18
CDR3aa: CASSPQPQETQYF

d_gene: TRBD1
j_gene: TRBJ1-4
v_gene: TRBV7-9
CDR3aa: CASSLDRGNEKLFF

d_gene: -
j_gene: TRBJ1-1
v_gene: TRBV27
CDR3aa: CARAGAHSNTEAFF

d_gene: -
j_gene: TRBJ1-2
v_gene: TRBV3-1
CDR3aa: CASSGAITYGYTF

d_gene: TRBD1
j_gene: TRBJ1-3
v_gene: TRBV6-2/TRBV6-3
CDR3aa: CASSPRPRGQGNTIYF

d_gene: TRBD1
j_gene: TRBJ1-1
v_gene: TRBV11-2
CDR3aa: CASSLPRQGPEAFF

d_gene: -
j_gene: TRBJ2-2
v_gene: TRBV7-3
CDR3aa: CASSLMANTGELFF